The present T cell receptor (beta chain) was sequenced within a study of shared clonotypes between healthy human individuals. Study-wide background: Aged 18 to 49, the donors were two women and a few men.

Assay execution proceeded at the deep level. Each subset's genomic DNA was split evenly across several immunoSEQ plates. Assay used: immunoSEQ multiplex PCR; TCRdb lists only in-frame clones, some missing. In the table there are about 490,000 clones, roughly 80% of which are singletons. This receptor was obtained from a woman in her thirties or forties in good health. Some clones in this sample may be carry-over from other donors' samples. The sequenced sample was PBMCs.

The CDR3 sequence is CASRGPQYEQYF. In DNA, the CDR3 is TGTGCCAGCAGGGGGCCCCAATACGAGCAGTACTTC. This chain joins TRBV2 and TRBJ2-7; possible D gene TRBD1, 5 bases. The CDR3 extends over 12 amino acids. The V and J ends lost 6 bases and 4 bases respectively, with 10 bases between them. Germline CDR1 SNHLY, CDR2 FYNNEI. The full variable domain, rest sourced from reference TRBV2 and TRBJ2-7, is EPEVTQTPSHQVTQMGQEVILRCVPISNHLYFYWYRQILGQKVEFLVSFYNNEISEKSEIFDDQFSVERPDGSNFTLKIRSTKLEDSAMYFCASRGPQYEQYFGPGTRLTVT.